This TCR beta chain emerged from a study of cytomegalovirus exposure and HLA in healthy donors. Whole-study findings and limits: In most subjects, TCR beta sequences reportedly gave accurate predictions of HLA-A and HLA-B alleles.

Primers included in the PCR were 60 Vbeta and 13 Jbeta primers. Clones were sequenced by immunoSEQ multiplex PCR, and TCRdb holds only the in-frame ones, with some missing. Of some 150,000 clones in the sample, roughly three quarters are singletons; the top ten hold over 1.3%. Note on this clone: As yet, its antigen is unknown.

The CDR3 has 14 residues. The germline gives CDR1 LNHDA, CDR2 SQIVND (reference sequence). Trimming stripped 7 bases from V and 6 bases from J, with 15 bases between. This receptor was obtained from a man aged 55 to 70 in good health and CMV-seronegative. This rearrangement joins TRBV19 to TRBJ1-4; D may be TRBD1 (6 bases). The specimen sequenced was PBMCs. The CDR3: CASTGTGNYEKLFF. In DNA form, the CDR3 reads TGTGCCAGTACCGGTACAGGGAATTATGAAAAACTGTTTTTT.